One T cell receptor (beta chain) is described in this entry. V lost 1 base to trimming and J lost 3 bases, with 10 bases between them. The germline CDR1 and CDR2 sequences are SGHRS and YFSETQ. This CDR3 is built from 15 residues. The data were taken from a study of blood T cell repertoires in COVID-19. About the study: Samples came from the United States, Italy and Spain, spanning acute and convalescent COVID-19. T cells, B-cell-depleted T cells, or PBMCs provided the cDNA or gDNA that served as material.

Study processing details: Amplifying reference gene primers gave estimates of nucleated cell counts. Produced via immunoSEQ multiplex PCR; TCRdb's table is partial and in-frame only. The V and J calls and clone size come from that table; D and trimming were worked out from the DNA. The profile covers 200,000 to 250,000 clones, with approximately 84% appearing a single time and approximately 8% taken by the ten largest. J is TRBJ1-4 and V is TRBV5-1; D is perhaps TRBD1 (6 bases). The receptor was derived from a woman aged 50 to 60 with active or convalescent COVID-19. Sequencing was done on a sample of peripheral blood. The CDR3 spells CASSLLSGANEKLFF. In DNA form, the CDR3 reads TGCGCCAGCAGCTTGTTGTCAGGGGCTAATGAAAAACTGTTTTTT. The full variable domain, its missing parts supplied by reference TRBV5-1 and TRBJ1-4, is KAGVTQTPRYLIKTRGQQVTLSCSPISGHRSVSWYQQTPGQGLQFLFEYFSETQRNKGNFPGRFSGRQFSNSRSEMNVSTLELGDSALYLCASSLLSGANEKLFFGSGTQLSVL.